This T cell receptor beta chain was recovered during a study of T cell responses to AZD1222 COVID-19 vaccine. Study-wide results and caveats: Among AZD1222 vaccinees, only 5 to 7 were seropositive at baseline.

Germline CDR1 SGHNT, CDR2 YYREEE (reference sequence). Trimming took off 0 bases at V and 2 bases at J, with 14 bases between the two ends. This CDR3 contains 16 residues. Comments on this clone: Antigen specificity is unknown.

TCRdb's table, derived via immunoSEQ multiplex PCR, lists solely in-frame clones and lacks some. The sample carries some 170,000 clones, roughly 92% recorded once. The V gene is TRBV5-4, the J gene TRBJ1-2; D is unclear. The input for sequencing was peripheral blood, taken on day 0 of AZD1222 vaccination. The receptor's source is an adult in good health. CDR3 bases: TGTGCCAGCAGCTTGGGGGCGCAACAGAGCAACTATGGCTACACCTTC. As protein: CASSLGAQQSNYGYTF.